These T cell receptor beta chains were read from a single sample in a study of T cells in Graves' hyperthyroidism and ophthalmopathy. TCRdb fed the multiplex PCR reads into MiXCR, producing one record per CDR3 protein. The sample includes nearly 600,000 distinct CDR3 sequences, roughly 14% of them seen just once. Sequencing input: blood. These receptors originate from a woman aged 25-40 years with Graves' hyperthyroidism that later progressed to Graves' ophthalmopathy. Both conserved end residues are part of each CDR3. The order of the fields is CDR3 protein, CDR3 DNA, clone size, V gene, D gene, J gene. The D gene is left open where the match is weak. Size tells how often a clone was seen (once, few, many) or the class of an expanded clone, and some rows leave it out.

CDR3aa: CASSLIPAGGRSPLHF
CDR3nt: TGTGCCAGCAGCTTAATACCGGCAGGGGGACGGTCACCCCTCCACTTT
abundance: many
v_gene: TRBV7-2
d_gene: TRBD1
j_gene: TRBJ1-6

CDR3aa: CASSVTGRRTEAFF
CDR3nt: TGTGCCAGCTCAGTCACAGGGAGAAGGACTGAAGCTTTCTTT
abundance: NA
v_gene: TRBV18
d_gene: NA
j_gene: TRBJ1-1

CDR3aa: CASSNGGRWTMNTEAFF
CDR3nt: TGTGCCAGCAGTAATGGGGGGCGCTGGACCATGAACACTGAAGCTTTCTTT
abundance: NA
v_gene: TRBV6-1
d_gene: NA
j_gene: TRBJ1-1

CDR3aa: CATSAPASNYGYTF
CDR3nt: TGTGCCACCAGCGCCCCCGCCTCTAACTATGGCTACACCTTC
abundance: many
v_gene: TRBV15
d_gene: NA
j_gene: TRBJ1-2

CDR3aa: CASSPTQGHTDTQYF
CDR3nt: TGTGCCAGTAGTCCTACACAGGGACACACAGATACGCAGTATTTT
abundance: few
v_gene: TRBV19
d_gene: NA
j_gene: TRBJ2-3

CDR3aa: CASSLEGPGTGGWVTQYF
CDR3nt: TGTGCCAGCAGCTTAGAAGGGCCCGGGACAGGGGGCTGGGTGACCCAGTACTTC
abundance: few
v_gene: TRBV7-2
d_gene: TRBD1
j_gene: TRBJ2-5

CDR3aa: CASSPYGDTQYF
CDR3nt: TGTGCCAGCAGCCCCTACGGAGATACGCAGTATTTT
abundance: many
v_gene: TRBV7-3
d_gene: NA
j_gene: TRBJ2-3

CDR3aa: CASSQTLAGGGETQYF
CDR3nt: TGTGCCAGCAGCCAAACACTAGCGGGAGGCGGGGAGACCCAGTACTTC
abundance: many
v_gene: TRBV7-2
d_gene: TRBD2
j_gene: TRBJ2-5

CDR3aa: CSVLGVGNEKLFF
CDR3nt: TGCAGCGTCCTAGGGGTCGGTAATGAAAAACTGTTTTTT
abundance: NA
v_gene: TRBV29-1
d_gene: NA
j_gene: TRBJ1-4

CDR3aa: CASSLEDSRLIDTQYF
CDR3nt: TGCGCCAGCAGCTTGGAGGACAGCAGATTAATAGATACGCAGTATTTT
abundance: few
v_gene: TRBV5-1
d_gene: NA
j_gene: TRBJ2-3

CDR3aa: CASSRGRTSGRGNEQYF
CDR3nt: TGCGCCAGCAGCCGAGGAAGGACTAGCGGGAGGGGAAACGAGCAGTACTTC
abundance: few
v_gene: TRBV4-1
d_gene: TRBD2
j_gene: TRBJ2-7

CDR3aa: CASSYSAANYGYTF
CDR3nt: TGTGCCAGCAGTTACTCTGCAGCCAACTATGGCTACACCTTC
abundance: many
v_gene: TRBV6-5
d_gene: NA
j_gene: TRBJ1-2

CDR3aa: CASSLGTGGDGELFF
CDR3nt: TGTGCCAGCAGCTTGGGGACAGGGGGAGACGGGGAGCTGTTTTTT
abundance: NA
v_gene: TRBV11-1
d_gene: TRBD1
j_gene: TRBJ2-2

CDR3aa: CASRRTSGISLNNEQFF
CDR3nt: TGTGCCAGCAGACGGACTAGCGGGATTTCCCTGAACAATGAGCAGTTCTTC
abundance: many
v_gene: TRBV2
d_gene: TRBD2
j_gene: TRBJ2-1

CDR3aa: CASSLAGTTRGHNEQFF
CDR3nt: TGTGCCAGCAGCTTAGCGGGGACAACCAGGGGGCACAATGAGCAGTTCTTC
abundance: NA
v_gene: TRBV7-9
d_gene: TRBD1
j_gene: TRBJ2-1

CDR3aa: CSARGQEGVLVYEQYF
CDR3nt: TGCAGTGCTAGAGGGCAGGAGGGAGTTTTGGTCTACGAGCAGTACTTC
abundance: many
v_gene: TRBV20-1
d_gene: NA
j_gene: TRBJ2-7

CDR3aa: CASRDGWMQHQHF
CDR3nt: TGTGCCAGCAGGGACGGGTGGATGCAACACCAGCATTTT
abundance: many
v_gene: TRBV6-1
d_gene: NA
j_gene: TRBJ1-5

CDR3aa: CASTLNPNYGYTF
CDR3nt: TGTGCCAGCACCTTAAACCCTAACTATGGCTACACCTTC
abundance: many
v_gene: TRBV28
d_gene: NA
j_gene: TRBJ1-2

CDR3aa: CSASRGAQDQPQHF
CDR3nt: TGCAGTGCTAGCCGGGGGGCTCAAGATCAGCCCCAGCATTTT
abundance: many
v_gene: TRBV20-1
d_gene: NA
j_gene: TRBJ1-5

CDR3aa: CASSDGTIYNEQFF
CDR3nt: TGTGCCAGCAGCGACGGGACAATCTACAATGAGCAGTTCTTC
abundance: few
v_gene: TRBV9
d_gene: NA
j_gene: TRBJ2-1

CDR3aa: CASSPEGNTGELFF
CDR3nt: TGTGCCAGCAGTCCAGAGGGGAACACCGGGGAGCTGTTTTTT
abundance: many
v_gene: TRBV2
d_gene: NA
j_gene: TRBJ2-2

CDR3aa: CASSLAQLEKLFF
CDR3nt: TGTGCCAGCAGTTTGGCACAGCTTGAAAAACTGTTTTTT
abundance: many
v_gene: TRBV28
d_gene: NA
j_gene: TRBJ1-4